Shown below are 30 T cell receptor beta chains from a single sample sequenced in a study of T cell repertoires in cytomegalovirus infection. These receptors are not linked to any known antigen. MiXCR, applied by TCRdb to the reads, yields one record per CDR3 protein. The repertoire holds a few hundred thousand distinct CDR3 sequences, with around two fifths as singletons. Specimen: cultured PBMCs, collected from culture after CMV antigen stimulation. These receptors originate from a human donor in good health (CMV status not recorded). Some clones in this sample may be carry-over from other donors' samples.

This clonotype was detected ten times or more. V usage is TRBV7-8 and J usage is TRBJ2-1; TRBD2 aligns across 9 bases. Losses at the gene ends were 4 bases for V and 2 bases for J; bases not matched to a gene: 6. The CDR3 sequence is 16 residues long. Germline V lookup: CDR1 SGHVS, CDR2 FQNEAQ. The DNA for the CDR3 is TGTGCCAGCAGCTCCCAGGGACTAGCAGCCTACAATGAGCAGTTCTTC. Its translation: CASSSQGLAAYNEQFF. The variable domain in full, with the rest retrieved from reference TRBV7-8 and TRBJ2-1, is GAGVSQSPRYKVAKRGQDVALRCDPISGHVSLFWYQQALGQGPEFLTYFQNEAQLDKSGLPSDRFFAERPEGSVSTLKIQRTQQEDSAVYLCASSSQGLAAYNEQFFGPGTRLTVL.

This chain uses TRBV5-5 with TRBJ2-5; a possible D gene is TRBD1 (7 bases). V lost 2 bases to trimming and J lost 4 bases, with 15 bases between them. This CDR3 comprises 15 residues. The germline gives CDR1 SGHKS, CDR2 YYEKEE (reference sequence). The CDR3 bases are TGTGCCAGCAGCTTCAGATCAGGGGGAGGAGAGACCCAGTACTTC. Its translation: CASSFRSGGGETQYF.

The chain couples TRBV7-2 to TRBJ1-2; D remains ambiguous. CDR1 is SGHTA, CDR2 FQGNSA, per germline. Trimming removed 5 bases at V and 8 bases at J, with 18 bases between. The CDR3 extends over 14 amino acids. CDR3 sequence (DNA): TGTGCCAGCAGCACCACTGTAGGTTATGGGGGCTACACCTTC. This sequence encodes CASSTTVGYGGYTF.

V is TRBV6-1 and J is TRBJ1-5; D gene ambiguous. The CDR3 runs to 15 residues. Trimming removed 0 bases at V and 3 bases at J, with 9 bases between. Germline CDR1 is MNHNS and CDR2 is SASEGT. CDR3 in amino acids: CASSEARFVNQPQHF. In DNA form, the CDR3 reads TGTGCCAGCAGTGAAGCGCGGTTTGTCAATCAGCCCCAGCATTTT.

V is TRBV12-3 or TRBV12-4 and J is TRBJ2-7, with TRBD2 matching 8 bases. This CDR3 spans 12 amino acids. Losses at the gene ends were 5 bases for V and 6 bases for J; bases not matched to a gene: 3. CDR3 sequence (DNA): TGTGCCAGCAGTCCGGGACTAGGCGAGCAGTACTTC. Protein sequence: CASSPGLGEQYF.

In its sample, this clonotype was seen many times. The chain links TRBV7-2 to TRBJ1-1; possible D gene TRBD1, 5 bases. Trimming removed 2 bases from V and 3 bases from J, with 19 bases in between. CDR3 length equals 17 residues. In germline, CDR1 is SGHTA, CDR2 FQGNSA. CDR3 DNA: TGTGCCAGCAGCTTAAGAGCTGGAACCGGGGGGGACACTGAAGCTTTCTTT. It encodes CASSLRAGTGGDTEAFF.

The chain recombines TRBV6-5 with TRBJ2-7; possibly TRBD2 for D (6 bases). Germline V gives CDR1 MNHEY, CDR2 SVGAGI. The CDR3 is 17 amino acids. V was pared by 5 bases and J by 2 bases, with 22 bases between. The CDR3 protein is CASSPKPPGAGAYEQYF. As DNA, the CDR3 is TGTGCCAGCAGTCCGAAGCCCCCGGGAGCCGGGGCCTACGAGCAGTACTTC.

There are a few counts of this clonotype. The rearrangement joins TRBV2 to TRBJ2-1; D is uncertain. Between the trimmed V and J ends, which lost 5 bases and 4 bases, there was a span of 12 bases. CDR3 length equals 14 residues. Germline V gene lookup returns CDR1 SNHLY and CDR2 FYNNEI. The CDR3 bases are TGTGCCAGCAGTAGTGAGGCAGCTTACAATGAGCAGTTCTTC. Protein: CASSSEAAYNEQFF. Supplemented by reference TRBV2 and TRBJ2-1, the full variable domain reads EPEVTQTPSHQVTQMGQEVILRCVPISNHLYFYWYRQILGQKVEFLVSFYNNEISEKSEIFDDQFSVERPDGSNFTLKIRSTKLEDSAMYFCASSSEAAYNEQFFGPGTRLTVL.

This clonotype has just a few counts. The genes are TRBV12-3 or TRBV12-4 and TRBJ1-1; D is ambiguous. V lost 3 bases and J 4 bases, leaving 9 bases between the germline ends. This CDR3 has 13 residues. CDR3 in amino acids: CASSFKAGTEAFF. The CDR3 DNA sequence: TGTGCCAGCAGTTTTAAGGCAGGCACTGAAGCTTTCTTT.

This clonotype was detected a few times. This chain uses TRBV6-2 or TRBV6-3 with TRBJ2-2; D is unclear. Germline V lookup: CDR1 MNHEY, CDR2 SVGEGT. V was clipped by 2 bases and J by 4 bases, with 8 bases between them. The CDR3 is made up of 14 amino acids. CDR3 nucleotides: TGTGCCAGCAGTTACGGGTTTACCACCGGGGAGCTGTTTTTT. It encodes CASSYGFTTGELFF.

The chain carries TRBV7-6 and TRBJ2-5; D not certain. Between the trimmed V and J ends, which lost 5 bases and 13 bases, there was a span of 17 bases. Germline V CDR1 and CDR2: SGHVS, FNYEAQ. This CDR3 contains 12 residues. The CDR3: CASSLGVASWYF. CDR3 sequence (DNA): TGTGCCAGCAGCCTTGGGGTAGCAAGCTGGTACTTC.

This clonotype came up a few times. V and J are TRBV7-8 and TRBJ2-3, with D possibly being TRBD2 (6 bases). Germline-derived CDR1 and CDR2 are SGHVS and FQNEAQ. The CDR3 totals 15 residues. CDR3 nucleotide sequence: TGTGTCACCCGCAAAACCGGGGGAATCGAGTTAGAGCAGTATTTT. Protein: CVTRKTGGIELEQYF.

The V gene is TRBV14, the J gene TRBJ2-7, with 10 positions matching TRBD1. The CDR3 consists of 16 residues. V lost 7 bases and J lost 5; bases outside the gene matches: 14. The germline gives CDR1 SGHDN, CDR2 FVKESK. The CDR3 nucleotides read TGTGCCAGCATCCACGACTGGGGACAGGGGAGTAACGAGCAGTACTTC. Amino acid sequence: CASIHDWGQGSNEQYF.

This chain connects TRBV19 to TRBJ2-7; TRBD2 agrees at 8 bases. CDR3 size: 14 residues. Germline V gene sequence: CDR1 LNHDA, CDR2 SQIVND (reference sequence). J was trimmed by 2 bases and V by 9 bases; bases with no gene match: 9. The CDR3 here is CARVLLAGPYEQYF. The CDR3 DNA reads TGTGCCAGGGTTCTGCTAGCGGGCCCCTACGAGCAGTACTTC.

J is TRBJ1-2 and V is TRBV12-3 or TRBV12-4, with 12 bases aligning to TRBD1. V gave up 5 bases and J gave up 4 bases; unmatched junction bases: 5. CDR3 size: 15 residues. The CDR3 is CASSGTGGLGYGYTF. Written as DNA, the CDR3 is TGTGCCAGCAGTGGGACAGGGGGCCTGGGCTATGGCTACACCTTC.

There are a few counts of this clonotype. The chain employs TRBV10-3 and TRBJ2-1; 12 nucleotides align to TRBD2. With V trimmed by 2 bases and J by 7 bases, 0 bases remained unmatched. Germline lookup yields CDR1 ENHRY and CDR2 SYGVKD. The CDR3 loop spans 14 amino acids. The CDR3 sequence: CAISEGLAGNEQFF. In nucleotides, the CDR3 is TGTGCCATCAGTGAGGGACTAGCGGGGAATGAGCAGTTCTTC.

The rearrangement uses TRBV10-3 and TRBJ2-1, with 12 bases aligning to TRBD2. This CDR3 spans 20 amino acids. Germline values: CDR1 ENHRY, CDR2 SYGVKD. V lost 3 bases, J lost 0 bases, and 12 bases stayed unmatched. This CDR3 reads CAISELLAGGFTGSYNEQFF. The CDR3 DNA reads TGTGCCATCAGTGAATTGCTAGCGGGAGGGTTCACAGGCTCCTACAATGAGCAGTTCTTC.

The CDR3 bases are TGTGCCAGCAGCTTAGAACTAGTCTACGAGCAGTACTTC. Its translation is CASSLELVYEQYF. This sequence joins TRBV7-2 and TRBJ2-7; weak D call: TRBD2 (5 bases). Germline V gene data show CDR1 as SGHTA and CDR2 as FQGNSA. This CDR3 has 13 residues. The germline V and J ends were trimmed by 1 base and 3 bases, with 7 bases remaining between them.

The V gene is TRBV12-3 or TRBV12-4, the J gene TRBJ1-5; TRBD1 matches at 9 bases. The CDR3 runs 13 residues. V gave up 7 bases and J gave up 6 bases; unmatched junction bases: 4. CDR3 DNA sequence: TGTGCCAGCACCCCGGGACAGGGTCAGCCCCAGCATTTT. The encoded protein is CASTPGQGQPQHF.

The CDR3 reads CASYKGVQETQYF. The CDR3 nucleotides are TGTGCCAGCTATAAGGGGGTCCAAGAGACCCAGTACTTC. This chain uses TRBV5-6 with TRBJ2-5; tentatively, D is TRBD1 (6 bases). Looked up from germline, CDR1 is SGHDT and CDR2 is YYEEEE. This CDR3 contains 13 residues. The V end lost 7 bases, the J end lost 1 base, and 11 bases lay between the germline ends.

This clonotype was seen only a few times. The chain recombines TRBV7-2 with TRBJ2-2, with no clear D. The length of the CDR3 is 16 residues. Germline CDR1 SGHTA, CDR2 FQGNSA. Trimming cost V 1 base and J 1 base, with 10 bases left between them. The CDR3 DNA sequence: TGTGCCAGCAGCTTAGGGCACCCTAGGAACACCGGGGAGCTGTTTTTT. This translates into CASSLGHPRNTGELFF.

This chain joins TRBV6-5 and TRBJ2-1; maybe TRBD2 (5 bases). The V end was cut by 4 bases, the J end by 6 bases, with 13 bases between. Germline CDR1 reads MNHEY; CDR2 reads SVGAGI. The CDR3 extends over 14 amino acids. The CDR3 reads CASSSRHSGNEQFF. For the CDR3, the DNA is TGTGCCAGCAGTTCCCGCCACAGCGGCAATGAGCAGTTCTTC.

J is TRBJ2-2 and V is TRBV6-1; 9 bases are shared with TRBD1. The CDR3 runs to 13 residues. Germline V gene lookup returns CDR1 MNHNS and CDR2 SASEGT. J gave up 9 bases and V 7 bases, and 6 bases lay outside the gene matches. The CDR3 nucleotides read TGTGCCAGCAACCTACAGGGGGCACGGGAGCTGTTTTTT. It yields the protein CASNLQGARELFF.

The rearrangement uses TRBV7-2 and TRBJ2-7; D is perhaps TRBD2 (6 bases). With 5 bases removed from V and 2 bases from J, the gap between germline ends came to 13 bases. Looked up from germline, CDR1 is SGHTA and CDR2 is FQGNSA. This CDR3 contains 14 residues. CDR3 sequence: CASSLTRGAYEQYF. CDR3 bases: TGTGCCAGCAGCCTGACTAGAGGTGCCTACGAGCAGTACTTC. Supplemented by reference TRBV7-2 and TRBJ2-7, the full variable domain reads GAGVSQSPSNKVTEKGKDVELRCDPISGHTALYWYRQSLGQGLEFLIYFQGNSAPDKSGLPSDRFSAERTGGSVSTLTIQRTQQEDSAVYLCASSLTRGAYEQYFGPGTRLTVT.

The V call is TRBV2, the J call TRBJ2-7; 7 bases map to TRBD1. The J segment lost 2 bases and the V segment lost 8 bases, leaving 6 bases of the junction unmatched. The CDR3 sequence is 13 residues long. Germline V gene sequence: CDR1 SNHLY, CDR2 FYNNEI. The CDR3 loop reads CASGDSPAYEQYF. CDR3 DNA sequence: TGTGCCAGCGGGGACAGCCCTGCCTACGAGCAGTACTTC.

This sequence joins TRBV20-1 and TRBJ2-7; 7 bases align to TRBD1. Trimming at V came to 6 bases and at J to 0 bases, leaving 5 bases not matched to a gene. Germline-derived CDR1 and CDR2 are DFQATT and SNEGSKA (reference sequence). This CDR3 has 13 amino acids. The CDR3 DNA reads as TGCAGTGCGCCGGGACAGAGCTCCTACGAGCAGTACTTC. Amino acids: CSAPGQSSYEQYF.

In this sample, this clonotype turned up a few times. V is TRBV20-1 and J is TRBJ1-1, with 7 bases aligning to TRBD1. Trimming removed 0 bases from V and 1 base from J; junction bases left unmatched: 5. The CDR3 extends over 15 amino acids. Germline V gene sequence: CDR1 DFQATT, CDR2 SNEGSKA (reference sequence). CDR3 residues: CSARDSGTANTEAFF. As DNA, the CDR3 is TGCAGTGCTAGAGATAGTGGGACAGCGAACACTGAAGCTTTCTTT.

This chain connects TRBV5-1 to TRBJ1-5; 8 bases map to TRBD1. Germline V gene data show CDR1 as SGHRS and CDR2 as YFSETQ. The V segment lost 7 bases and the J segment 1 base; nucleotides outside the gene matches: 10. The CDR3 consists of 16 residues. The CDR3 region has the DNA TGCGCCAGCTCAAGAACAGGGGGGAGAAGCAATCAGCCCCAGCATTTT. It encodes CASSRTGGRSNQPQHF. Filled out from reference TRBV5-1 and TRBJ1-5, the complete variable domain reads KAGVTQTPRYLIKTRGQQVTLSCSPISGHRSVSWYQQTPGQGLQFLFEYFSETQRNKGNFPGRFSGRQFSNSRSEMNVSTLELGDSALYLCASSRTGGRSNQPQHFGDGTRLSIL.

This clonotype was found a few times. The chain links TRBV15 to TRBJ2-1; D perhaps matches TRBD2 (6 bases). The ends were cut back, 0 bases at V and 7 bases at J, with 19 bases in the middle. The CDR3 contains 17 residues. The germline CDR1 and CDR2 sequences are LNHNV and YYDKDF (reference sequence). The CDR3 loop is CATSREVGGNPRNEQFF. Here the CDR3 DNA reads TGTGCCACCAGCAGAGAGGTGGGCGGGAACCCGAGAAATGAGCAGTTCTTC.

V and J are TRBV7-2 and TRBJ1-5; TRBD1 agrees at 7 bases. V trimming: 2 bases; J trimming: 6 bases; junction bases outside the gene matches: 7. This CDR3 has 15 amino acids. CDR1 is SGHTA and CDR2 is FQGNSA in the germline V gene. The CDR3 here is CASSLSHRGAQPQHF. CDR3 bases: TGTGCCAGCAGCTTAAGCCACAGGGGTGCTCAGCCCCAGCATTTT.